The 14 T cell receptor beta chains reported below all come from one sample, sequenced in a study of blood T cell repertoires in COVID-19. This table comes from immunoSEQ multiplex PCR, and its TCRdb copy is limited to in-frame clones, with some not included. The sample lists about 130,000 clones, approximately 86% seen once, with about 10% in the top ten. Sequencing input: peripheral blood. The receptors derive from a woman in her sixties or seventies with COVID-19, enrolled during active disease.

V is TRBV2 and J is TRBJ1-2, with 8 bases fitting TRBD1. Trimming cost V 7 bases and J 1 base; bases outside gene matches: 8. Per the germline V gene, CDR1 is SNHLY and CDR2 is FYNNEI. This CDR3 is built from 15 residues. The CDR3 DNA sequence: TGTGCCAGCACCTGGGGCAGGGGGCGTAACTATGGCTACACCTTC. Protein product: CASTWGRGRNYGYTF. Filled out from reference TRBV2 and TRBJ1-2, the complete variable domain reads EPEVTQTPSHQVTQMGQEVILRCVPISNHLYFYWYRQILGQKVEFLVSFYNNEISEKSEIFDDQFSVERPDGSNFTLKIRSTKLEDSAMYFCASTWGRGRNYGYTFGSGTRLTVV.

V and J are TRBV7-8 and TRBJ2-6, with TRBD2 as a possible D gene (5 bases). The CDR3 consists of 16 residues. Deletions cut 5 bases from V and 0 bases from J, with 11 bases between. Germline loops: CDR1 SGHVS, CDR2 FQNEAQ. CDR3 amino acids: CASSPRGSSGANVLTF. Here the CDR3 DNA reads TGTGCCAGCAGCCCGCGAGGGTCCTCTGGGGCCAACGTCCTGACTTTC.

A remark on this clone: The germline gene is not matched at one end of the junction; a read error may be the cause. This chain connects TRBV7-7 to TRBJ2-5; 12 bases agree with TRBD1. Per germline, CDR1 SSHAT and CDR2 FNYEAQ (reference sequence). This CDR3 region has 15 residues. The CDR3 DNA is TGTGCTAGCAGTTCCGGGACAGGGGGCCTGGAGACCCAGTACTTC. Its protein is CASSSGTGGLETQYF.

The chain uses TRBV6-5 and TRBJ1-2, with TRBD1 matching 10 bases. With V trimmed by 2 bases and J by 4 bases, 1 base remained unmatched. The CDR3 sequence is 14 residues long. Germline V CDR1 and CDR2: MNHEY, SVGAGI. CDR3 coding DNA: TGTGCCAGCAGTTACCGACAGGGGGCCTATGGCTACACCTTC. Protein product: CASSYRQGAYGYTF.

The genes are TRBV7-2 and TRBJ2-7; 7 bases agree with TRBD2. Trimming removed 9 bases from V and 4 bases from J; junction bases left unmatched: 9. Germline V lookup: CDR1 SGHTA, CDR2 FQGNSA. The length of the CDR3 is 13 residues. The CDR3 spells CASSMGGVYEQYF. The CDR3, as DNA: TGTGCCAGTTCAATGGGGGGGGTTTACGAGCAGTACTTC.

The rearrangement joins TRBV5-1 to TRBJ2-5; TRBD1 aligns across 9 bases. Germline lookup yields CDR1 SGHRS and CDR2 YFSETQ. The CDR3 is made up of 18 amino acids. The V and J ends lost 0 bases and 4 bases, in that order; junction bases with no gene match: 13. The DNA of the CDR3 is TGCGCCAGCAGCTTGGCCTTCGGGACAGGGTCTGTCGGAGAGACCCAGTACTTC. Amino acid sequence: CASSLAFGTGSVGETQYF.

The rearrangement uses TRBV9 and TRBJ2-2; 10 nucleotides line up with TRBD1. The ends lost 4 bases at V and 7 bases at J; junction bases unmatched: 7. The CDR3 runs 15 residues. From germline, CDR1 is SGDLS and CDR2 YYNGEE. The CDR3 sequence: CASSPGQGFGGELFF. In DNA, the CDR3 is TGTGCCAGCAGCCCGGGACAGGGGTTCGGCGGGGAGCTGTTTTTT.

This clone has more than one count but fewer than ten. The chain links TRBV28 to TRBJ1-3; no clear D gene. Trimming cost V 6 bases and J 0 bases, with 12 bases left between them. This CDR3 is built from 15 residues. From germline, CDR1 is MDHEN and CDR2 SYDVKM. CDR3 bases: TGTGCCAGCAGCTCCGGGTCGTACTCTGGAAACACCATATATTTT. Translating gives CASSSGSYSGNTIYF.

This clone was seen more than once but under ten times. V and J are TRBV4-2 and TRBJ2-3, with a tentative D call TRBD2 (5 bases). Trimming took 0 bases from V and 6 from J, leaving 16 bases between them. The germline V gene has CDR1 LGHNA and CDR2 YNFKEQ. The CDR3 has 16 residues. The chain's CDR3 is CASSQEDRGNVDTQYF. CDR3 in DNA: TGTGCCAGCAGCCAAGAGGATCGGGGTAATGTGGATACGCAGTATTTT.

The rearrangement links TRBV3-1 (or the pseudogene TRBV3-2) to TRBJ2-5, with 13 bases lining up with TRBD2. The CDR3 runs 15 residues. Germline values: CDR1 LGHDT, CDR2 YNNKEL (reference sequence). V shed 1 base, J shed 7 bases, and the junction held 3 bases outside the gene matches. This CDR3 is CASSQGTSGGVTQYF. The CDR3 bases are TGTGCCAGCAGCCAAGGGACTAGCGGGGGAGTGACCCAGTACTTC.

V usage is TRBV7-9 and J usage is TRBJ1-2; unclear D gene. The CDR3 length is 16 residues. V dropped 0 bases and J dropped 4 bases, with 15 bases sitting between them. Germline V gene data show CDR1 as SEHNR and CDR2 as FQNEAQ (reference sequence). The CDR3 nucleotides are TGTGCCAGCAGCTTAGCTCGAGGCCGGACTCTCTATGGCTACACCTTC. Protein sequence: CASSLARGRTLYGYTF.

This sequence joins TRBV3-1 (or the pseudogene TRBV3-2) and TRBJ1-1; TRBD1 is a possible D gene (5 bases). The germline gives CDR1 LGHDT, CDR2 YNNKEL (reference sequence). The V end was cut by 5 bases, the J end by 5 bases, with 15 bases between. The CDR3 spans 14 residues. The DNA of the CDR3 is TGTGCCAGCAGCAGGGCGGGGGGTCTGACTGAAGCTTTCTTT. This gives the protein CASSRAGGLTEAFF.

The table lists this clone with a few counts. V is TRBV3-1 (or the pseudogene TRBV3-2) and J is TRBJ2-2; 8 nucleotides align to TRBD1. Germline CDR1 and CDR2: LGHDT and YNNKEL (reference sequence). The CDR3 runs to 16 residues. V shed 0 bases and J 4 bases; nucleotides not matched to a gene: 4. The CDR3 sequence: CASSQDAGGRTGELFF. In DNA form, the CDR3 reads TGTGCCAGCAGCCAAGATGCAGGGGGCCGCACCGGGGAGCTGTTTTTT.

The chain couples TRBV4-2 to TRBJ2-3; tentative D call: TRBD2 (6 bases). The V gene's germline CDR1 is LGHNA and CDR2 YNFKEQ. This CDR3 has 17 amino acids. The germline V and J ends were trimmed by 3 bases and 2 bases, with 18 bases remaining between them. The CDR3 coding sequence is TGTGCCAGCAGCCAGCCGGGGACTGGCGGGAACACAGATACGCAGTATTTT. Encoded protein: CASSQPGTGGNTDTQYF.